Shown below are 24 T cell receptor beta chains from a single sample sequenced in a study of blood T cell repertoires in COVID-19. Some clones are missing from TCRdb's copy, which holds only in-frame ones; the method was immunoSEQ multiplex PCR. The sample has tens of thousands of clones, 89% seen once. The sequencing sample was made of peripheral blood. These TCRs come from a man aged 60 to 69 with COVID-19, enrolled during active disease.

The J gene is TRBJ2-7, the V gene TRBV11-3; the D gene is possibly TRBD1 (6 bases). The V gene's germline CDR1 is SGHNT and CDR2 YENEEA. Trimming cost V 2 bases and J 5 bases, with 16 bases left between them. The CDR3 sequence is 15 residues long. CDR3 sequence reads: CASSLSSGQSNEQYF. The CDR3 nucleotides read TGTGCCAGCAGCTTAAGCTCTGGACAGTCCAACGAGCAGTACTTC.

This chain uses TRBV6-1 with TRBJ2-7, with 10 bases matching TRBD1. CDR3 length: 16 residues. The V segment lost 0 bases and the J segment 9 bases; nucleotides outside the gene matches: 11. Germline CDR1 reads MNHNS; CDR2 reads SASEGT. The CDR3 DNA is TGTGCCAGCAGTGAAGCGGCAGGGACAGGGGTTGTCGGGCAGTACTTC. This gives the protein CASSEAAGTGVVGQYF.

This chain uses TRBV24-1 with TRBJ1-6, with TRBD1 matching 7 bases. Germline CDR1 KGHDR, CDR2 SFDVKD. CDR3 length: 14 amino acids. The V segment lost 3 bases and the J segment 8 bases; nucleotides outside the gene matches: 3. The CDR3 DNA reads as TGTGCCACCAGTGATGGGGGACAGTATTCACCCCTCCACTTT. Translated: CATSDGGQYSPLHF.

This chain joins TRBV12-3 or TRBV12-4 and TRBJ1-1; D possibly corresponds to TRBD1 (5 bases). V was cut by 3 bases and J by 8 bases, with 10 bases left in between. The CDR3 consists of 12 residues. For the CDR3, the DNA is TGTGCCAGCAGTTTGTATGCAGGGGAAGCTTTCTTT. This encodes CASSLYAGEAFF.

This chain uses TRBV14 with TRBJ2-7; 12 bases are shared with TRBD1. The CDR3 spans 14 residues. Unmatched junction bases numbered 9, after V lost 8 bases and J lost 7 bases. Germline V CDR1 and CDR2: SGHDN, FVKESK. The CDR3 bases are TGTGCCAGCGGGAAGGGACAGGGGGCGCGGGAGCAGTACTTC. It codes for CASGKGQGAREQYF.

The sample holds one count of this clone. The rearrangement joins TRBV13 to TRBJ2-1, with 12 bases identical to TRBD1. Germline trimming cut 4 bases from V and 1 base from J; bases unmatched to any gene: 14. The germline V gene encodes CDR1 PRHDT and CDR2 FYEKMQ (reference sequence). This CDR3 contains 20 residues. CDR3 bases: TGTGCCAGCAGCTCCAGGCCGGGACAGGGGGCCGGAGGGTCCTACAATGAGCAGTTCTTC. It encodes CASSSRPGQGAGGSYNEQFF.

The V call is TRBV5-1, the J call TRBJ2-2; TRBD2 matches at 10 bases. CDR3 size: 17 residues. After removal of 0 bases from V and 4 bases from J, the junction contained 6 bases not matched to a gene. CDR1 and CDR2 from the germline V gene are SGHRS and YFSETQ. The CDR3 DNA is TGCGCCAGCAGCTTGGCTCTAGCGGGAGTTCCCACCGGGGAGCTGTTTTTT. It is translated as CASSLALAGVPTGELFF.

CDR3 sequence (DNA): TGCGCCAGCAGCCAAGGATCGCAGGGACAAAATAATTCACCCCTCCACTTT. Amino acid sequence: CASSQGSQGQNNSPLHF. The chain links TRBV4-3 to TRBJ1-6; possible D gene TRBD1, 6 bases. Trimming removed 1 base at V and 5 bases at J, with 15 bases between. CDR3 length: 17 amino acids. The germline CDR1 and CDR2 sequences are LGHNA and YSLEER.

This chain uses TRBV28 with TRBJ1-4; 10 bases line up with TRBD1. J was trimmed by 5 bases and V by 5 bases; bases with no gene match: 8. Germline V lookup: CDR1 MDHEN, CDR2 SYDVKM. This CDR3 is built from 16 residues. CDR3 region: CASSIRQGAGNEKLFF. The CDR3 nucleotides are TGTGCCAGCAGTATACGACAGGGGGCGGGAAATGAAAAACTGTTTTTT.

The CDR3, as DNA: TGTGCCATCAGTGAGTCCCAGACCTACGAGCAGTACTTC. Amino acids: CAISESQTYEQYF. The genes are TRBV10-3 and TRBJ2-7, with D unresolved. Looked up from germline, CDR1 is ENHRY and CDR2 is SYGVKD. The CDR3 extends over 13 amino acids. The ends were cut back, 0 bases at V and 2 bases at J, with 5 bases in the middle.

The chain links TRBV30 to TRBJ1-6; the D is unclear. Germline CDR1 and CDR2: GTSNPN and SVGIG (reference sequence). V lost 2 bases and J lost 0, with 5 bases in between. The CDR3 loop spans 14 amino acids. DNA for the CDR3: TGTGCCTGGAGTAGGAGCTCCTATAATTCACCCCTCCACTTT. This translates into CAWSRSSYNSPLHF.

The V gene is TRBV5-1, the J gene TRBJ1-6, with 7 bases fitting TRBD1. The CDR3 loop spans 15 amino acids. The J segment lost 6 bases and the V segment lost 7 bases, leaving 10 bases of the junction unmatched. Germline V gene data show CDR1 as SGHRS and CDR2 as YFSETQ. The CDR3 DNA reads TGCGCCAGCTGCCCCGACAGGGTCGGTAATTCACCCCTCCACTTT. Its translation: CASCPDRVGNSPLHF.

V usage is TRBV27 and J usage is TRBJ1-3; D remains unclear. The V gene lost 3 bases and the J gene lost 0 bases, with 15 bases spanning the gap. The germline V gene encodes CDR1 MNHEY and CDR2 SMNVEV (reference sequence). This CDR3 is built from 17 residues. The CDR3 sequence: CASSLYRPNSSGNTIYF. CDR3 sequence (DNA): TGTGCCAGCAGTTTGTACAGACCGAATTCCTCTGGAAACACCATATATTTT.

The chain has TRBV7-3 and TRBJ2-1; perhaps TRBD2 as D (6 bases). CDR1 is SGHTA and CDR2 is FQGTGA in the germline V gene. Trimming removed 5 bases from V and 5 bases from J, with 22 bases in between. This CDR3 comprises 17 residues. CDR3 protein: CASSPVTGGSNDNEQFF. CDR3 nucleotide sequence: TGTGCCAGCAGCCCCGTGACCGGAGGGAGTAACGACAATGAGCAGTTCTTC. Complete variable domain (other parts from reference TRBV7-3 and TRBJ2-1): GAGVSQTPSNKVTEKGKYVELRCDPISGHTALYWYRQSLGQGPEFLIYFQGTGAADDSGLPNDRFFAVRPEGSVSTLKIQRTERGDSAVYLCASSPVTGGSNDNEQFFGPGTRLTVL.

The chain recombines TRBV15 with TRBJ2-3; D call uncertain. The CDR3 is 13 residues long. The germline V and J ends were trimmed by 6 bases and 6 bases, with 13 bases remaining between them. CDR1 is LNHNV, CDR2 YYDKDF, per germline (reference sequence). CDR3 protein: CATRTPRLDTQYF. DNA of the CDR3: TGTGCCACCAGAACCCCGAGGCTGGATACGCAGTATTTT.

This clone has just a few counts. The chain recombines TRBV15 with TRBJ1-4; D gene unclear. CDR1 is LNHNV, CDR2 YYDKDF, per germline (reference sequence). The V gene lost 0 bases and the J gene lost 6 bases, with 11 bases spanning the gap. This CDR3 contains 15 residues. CDR3: CATSRDRTDYEKLFF. The CDR3 nucleotides are TGTGCCACCAGCAGAGATAGGACGGACTATGAAAAACTGTTTTTT.

This chain connects TRBV6-5 to TRBJ2-5; weak D call: TRBD2 (5 bases). V was clipped by 7 bases and J by 0 bases, with 12 bases between them. The CDR3 has 14 residues. CDR1 and CDR2 from the germline V gene are MNHEY and SVGAGI. The CDR3 region has the DNA TGTGCCAGCACCAGAGGGAGTTACCAAGAGACCCAGTACTTC. This gives the protein CASTRGSYQETQYF.

This clone was found once. This chain links TRBV7-6 with TRBJ2-7; tentatively, D is TRBD1 (6 bases). Germline V gene data show CDR1 as SGHVS and CDR2 as FNYEAQ. Trimming stripped 1 base from V and 0 bases from J, with 13 bases between. The CDR3 has 16 amino acids. The CDR3 protein is CASSLENTGLSYEQYF. CDR3 nucleotides: TGTGCCAGCAGCTTAGAGAACACAGGGCTCTCCTACGAGCAGTACTTC.

This clone was counted a few times. The chain combines TRBV10-3 with TRBJ1-2; 7 bases match TRBD1. The CDR3 loop spans 15 amino acids. With V trimmed by 3 bases and J by 6 bases, 10 bases remained unmatched. In germline, CDR1 is ENHRY, CDR2 SYGVKD. CDR3 DNA sequence: TGTGCCATCAGTGAAGTGGACAGGACCCCTAATGGCTACACCTTC. Translation gives CAISEVDRTPNGYTF.

CDR3 coding DNA: TGCGCCAGCAGCCAAGAAGCTAGCGGGATTTCCTACGAGCAGTACTTC. Its protein product is CASSQEASGISYEQYF. This chain links TRBV4-1 with TRBJ2-7, with TRBD2 matching 9 bases. Germline V gene sequence: CDR1 MGHRA, CDR2 YSYEKL. The CDR3 loop spans 16 amino acids. The V and J ends lost 0 bases and 1 base, in that order; junction bases with no gene match: 4.

The rearrangement joins TRBV27 to TRBJ1-2; tentative D call: TRBD1 (6 bases). V gave up 3 bases and J gave up 6 bases, with 8 bases separating them. Germline values: CDR1 MNHEY, CDR2 SMNVEV (reference sequence). This CDR3 is 12 amino acids long. CDR3 nucleotides: TGTGCCAGCAGTTTCACAGGGCATGGCTACACCTTC. This codes for CASSFTGHGYTF.

CDR3 residues: CASSAGGSYNEQFF. Written as DNA, the CDR3 is TGCGCCAGCAGTGCAGGGGGCTCCTACAATGAGCAGTTCTTC. This chain joins TRBV10-1 and TRBJ2-1; TRBD1 matches 7 bases. The CDR3 has 14 residues. Germline CDR1 reads WNHNN; CDR2 reads SYGVQD (reference sequence). V lost 4 bases and J lost 0; bases outside the gene matches: 0.

CDR3 region: CASSPPGTGGEEKLFF. The CDR3 DNA follows: TGCGCCAGCAGCCCGCCCGGGACAGGGGGGGAAGAAAAACTGTTTTTT. V gene TRBV4-3 combines with J gene TRBJ1-4; 11 bases are shared with TRBD1. Germline V gives CDR1 LGHNA, CDR2 YSLEER. The CDR3 covers 16 residues. V dropped 4 bases and J dropped 8; count of bases not matched to a gene: 9.

The chain employs TRBV29-1 and TRBJ2-1; 7 nucleotides agree with TRBD2. The J segment lost 5 bases and the V segment lost 1 base, leaving 14 bases of the junction unmatched. Germline CDR1 is SQVTM and CDR2 is ANQGSEA. The CDR3 runs to 17 residues. The CDR3 region has the DNA TGCAGCGTTGAAGCGACCTATCGGCTAGCGGATAACAATGAGCAGTTCTTC. Protein product: CSVEATYRLADNNEQFF.